These 31 T cell receptor beta chains were all obtained from the same sample, sequenced in a study of control samples from healthy donors and cancer patients. Clones were read by immunoSEQ multiplex PCR, and TCRdb kept only the in-frame ones, dropping some. This table has some 89,000 clones, around 86% appearing once. Source material: blood. All receptors come from a young man in good health.

V gene TRBV21-1 combines with J gene TRBJ2-6; the D call in the table, TRBD2, was not verified against the DNA. TRBV21-1 is recorded as a pseudogene. CDR3 length: 17 residues. CDR3 nucleotide sequence: TGTGCCAGCAGCAAGTCAGAGGCTAACTCTGGGGCCAACGTCCTGACTTTC. It encodes CASSKSEANSGANVLTF.

The chain employs TRBV11-2 and TRBJ2-5; D not resolved. From germline, CDR1 is SGHAT and CDR2 FQNNGV. V lost 3 bases and J 2 bases, leaving 4 bases between the germline ends. CDR3 length: 12 residues. Here the CDR3 reads CASSFSQETQYF. The DNA of the CDR3 is TGTGCCAGCAGCTTTTCGCAAGAGACCCAGTACTTC.

In its sample, this clone was seen once. The rearrangement uses TRBV19 and TRBJ2-7, with a weak D call TRBD2 (6 bases). The CDR3 loop spans 14 amino acids. Germline values: CDR1 LNHDA, CDR2 SQIVND (reference sequence). Deletions cut 4 bases from V and 2 bases from J, with 12 bases between. As DNA, the CDR3 is TGTGCCAGTAGTACGACGGGAGCCCCCTACGAGCAGTACTTC. Its protein product is CASSTTGAPYEQYF.

The chain links TRBV3-1 (or the pseudogene TRBV3-2) to TRBJ2-2; no clear D gene. With 1 base removed from V and 4 bases from J, the gap between germline ends came to 7 bases. The CDR3 has 14 amino acids. The V gene's germline CDR1 is LGHDT and CDR2 YNNKEL (reference sequence). CDR3: CASSQGWGTGELFF. In DNA, the CDR3 is TGTGCCAGCAGCCAAGGGTGGGGCACCGGGGAGCTGTTTTTT.

This chain connects TRBV7-8 to TRBJ1-5, with D hard to call. Trimming pared 4 bases from V and 3 bases from J, leaving 7 bases between. Germline loops: CDR1 SGHVS, CDR2 FQNEAQ. The CDR3 consists of 13 residues. In DNA, the CDR3 is TGTGCCAGCAGCTCAACGATCAATCAGCCCCAGCATTTT. This sequence encodes CASSSTINQPQHF. Supplemented by reference TRBV7-8 and TRBJ1-5, the full variable domain reads GAGVSQSPRYKVAKRGQDVALRCDPISGHVSLFWYQQALGQGPEFLTYFQNEAQLDKSGLPSDRFFAERPEGSVSTLKIQRTQQEDSAVYLCASSSTINQPQHFGDGTRLSIL.

The rearrangement uses TRBV5-1 and TRBJ2-1; D is perhaps TRBD1 or TRBD2 (5 bases each). CDR1 SGHRS and CDR2 YFSETQ come from the germline V gene. This CDR3 is 13 amino acids long. V was shortened by 4 bases and J by 8 bases, with 13 bases between the two germline ends. The CDR3, as DNA: TGCGCCAGCAGCCCGGGGCCTCTGGATGAGCAGTTCTTC. This gives the protein CASSPGPLDEQFF. The variable domain in full, with the rest retrieved from reference TRBV5-1 and TRBJ2-1, is KAGVTQTPRYLIKTRGQQVTLSCSPISGHRSVSWYQQTPGQGLQFLFEYFSETQRNKGNFPGRFSGRQFSNSRSEMNVSTLELGDSALYLCASSPGPLDEQFFGPGTRLTVL.

The rearrangement joins TRBV30 to TRBJ1-2; 7 bases match TRBD1. This CDR3 has 15 amino acids. With 3 bases clipped from V and 5 bases from J, the junction kept 12 bases outside the gene matches. The germline V gene encodes CDR1 GTSNPN and CDR2 SVGIG (reference sequence). The chain's CDR3 is CAWSLTTGVGYGYTF. DNA of the CDR3: TGTGCCTGGAGCCTAACCACAGGGGTGGGATATGGCTACACCTTC. Full variable domain (rest looked up from reference TRBV30 and TRBJ1-2): SQTIHQWPATLVQPVGSPLSLECTVEGTSNPNLYWYRQAAGRGLQLLFYSVGIGQISSEVPQNLSASRPQDRQFILSSKKLLLSDSGFYLCAWSLTTGVGYGYTFGSGTRLTVV.

The chain carries TRBV5-1 and TRBJ2-2; 9 nucleotides line up with TRBD1. The J segment lost 1 base and the V segment lost 4 bases, leaving 5 bases of the junction unmatched. The germline V gene has CDR1 SGHRS and CDR2 YFSETQ. CDR3 length: 16 amino acids. Here the CDR3 reads CASSGTGLRNTGELFF. The CDR3 DNA is TGCGCCAGCAGCGGGACAGGGCTAAGGAACACCGGGGAGCTGTTTTTT.

The rearrangement uses TRBV6-4 and TRBJ1-3; D unclear. The CDR3 extends over 15 amino acids. CDR1 is MRHNA, CDR2 SNTAGT, per germline. V lost 6 bases to trimming and J lost 0 bases, with 12 bases between them. Here the CDR3 DNA reads TGTGCCAGCAGCCCCCAGTCCCCCTCTGGAAACACCATATATTTT. It encodes CASSPQSPSGNTIYF.

The chain recombines TRBV24-1 with TRBJ2-2; 8 bases line up with TRBD1. This CDR3 is 16 amino acids long. The trim removed 4 bases at V and 1 base at J, leaving 4 bases unmatched. Germline CDR1 and CDR2: KGHDR and SFDVKD. CDR3 residues: CATSDPGQGNTGELFF. In DNA form, the CDR3 reads TGTGCCACCAGTGACCCTGGACAGGGGAACACCGGGGAGCTGTTTTTT.

The chain joins TRBV10-3 to TRBJ2-7, with 12 bases that match TRBD1. CDR3 length: 13 amino acids. Germline CDR1 is ENHRY and CDR2 is SYGVKD. Trimming at V came to 7 bases and at J to 5 bases, leaving 3 bases not matched to a gene. The CDR3 nucleotides are TGTGCCATCAAGGGACAGGGGGCGGACGAGCAGTACGTC. Its translation is CAIKGQGADEQYV.

The chain links TRBV27 to TRBJ2-3; D gene uncertain. The length of the CDR3 is 13 residues. Trimming shortened V by 3 bases and J by 1 base, and 5 bases separated the two germline ends. Germline assignment: CDR1 MNHEY and CDR2 SMNVEV (reference sequence). The CDR3 DNA sequence: TGTGCCAGCAGTTTGAAGGGCACAGATACGCAGTATTTT. This translates into CASSLKGTDTQYF.

V gene TRBV27 combines with J gene TRBJ2-1; 13 bases align to TRBD2. The germline gives CDR1 MNHEY, CDR2 SMNVEV (reference sequence). V trimming: 1 base; J trimming: 4 bases; junction bases outside the gene matches: 1. CDR3 size: 16 residues. The CDR3 bases are TGTGCCAGCAGTTTATGGACTAGCGGGGGTTACAATGAGCAGTTCTTC. Translating gives CASSLWTSGGYNEQFF.

The J gene is TRBJ1-2, the V gene TRBV9; D might be TRBD1 (5 bases). Germline loops: CDR1 SGDLS, CDR2 YYNGEE. V was clipped by 3 bases and J by 7 bases, with 7 bases between them. The length of the CDR3 is 11 residues. The CDR3 spells CASSGGGGYTF. In DNA form, the CDR3 reads TGTGCCAGCAGCGGTGGGGGTGGCTACACCTTC.

The chain uses TRBV11-3 and TRBJ2-1, with 11 bases aligning to TRBD1. The CDR3 covers 15 residues. Germline V gene lookup returns CDR1 SGHNT and CDR2 YENEEA. After removal of 6 bases from V and 7 bases from J, the junction contained 8 bases not matched to a gene. CDR3 nucleotides: TGTGCCAGCAGTTCGGGACAGGGGGGCCTAAATGAGCAGTTCTTC. It is translated as CASSSGQGGLNEQFF.

This chain joins TRBV24-1 and TRBJ1-1; D remains ambiguous. From germline, CDR1 is KGHDR and CDR2 SFDVKD. Trimming shortened V by 2 bases and J by 8 bases, and 11 bases separated the two germline ends. The CDR3 covers 13 residues. The CDR3 DNA reads TGTGCCACCAGTGATTACCCTCTTGGGGAAGCTTTCTTT. Protein sequence: CATSDYPLGEAFF.

The chain combines TRBV12-3 or TRBV12-4 with TRBJ2-3; unclear D gene. V was shortened by 3 bases and J by 6 bases, with 4 bases between the two germline ends. This CDR3 contains 11 residues. CDR3 in amino acids: CASSLGDTQYF. The CDR3 DNA sequence: TGTGCCAGCAGTTTGGGGGATACGCAGTATTTT.

This clone has only one observation. The chain links TRBV18 to TRBJ1-6; 7 bases match TRBD1. V lost 3 bases, J lost 9 bases, and 8 bases stayed unmatched. The V gene's germline CDR1 is KGHSH and CDR2 LQKENI. The CDR3 is 15 amino acids. The CDR3 reads CASSPGGRTGSPLHF. The CDR3, as DNA: TGTGCCAGCTCACCGGGGGGGCGGACAGGTTCACCCCTCCACTTT.

The chain links TRBV3-1 (or the pseudogene TRBV3-2) to TRBJ2-5, with a weak D call TRBD2 (5 bases). The CDR3 consists of 15 residues. Per germline, CDR1 LGHDT and CDR2 YNNKEL (reference sequence). V was cut by 4 bases and J by 5 bases, with 17 bases left in between. In nucleotides, the CDR3 is TGTGCCAGCAGCCCCCTCTCCAGGCGGGTGGAGACCCAGTACTTC. This encodes CASSPLSRRVETQYF.

V gene TRBV7-9 combines with J gene TRBJ2-7; D gene ambiguous. The V and J ends lost 3 bases and 5 bases respectively, with 20 bases between them. The CDR3 has 16 residues. In germline, CDR1 is SEHNR, CDR2 FQNEAQ (reference sequence). This CDR3 is CASSLWVSNQRNEQYV. CDR3 bases: TGTGCCAGCAGCTTGTGGGTTTCGAACCAGAGAAACGAGCAGTACGTC.

The chain recombines TRBV6-2 or TRBV6-3 with TRBJ2-5, with a possible D match to TRBD2 (7 bases). CDR1 and CDR2 from the germline V gene are MNHEY and SVGEGT. The CDR3 runs 16 residues. Trimming stripped 6 bases from V and 7 bases from J, with 24 bases between. CDR3 sequence (DNA): TGTGCCAGCAGCCCCCCCTCAGCGGGGCCCAGGGGGACCCAGTACTTC. Translating gives CASSPPSAGPRGTQYF.

Only one count was recorded for this clone. The J gene is TRBJ1-4, the V gene TRBV19, with 9 bases matching TRBD1. After removal of 5 bases from V and 10 bases from J, the junction contained 11 bases not matched to a gene. The CDR3 is made up of 15 amino acids. CDR1 is LNHDA, CDR2 SQIVND, per germline (reference sequence). The CDR3 DNA sequence: TGTGCCAGTAGTGCCGGGACAGGGCAATCAGGAAAACTGTTTTTT. This encodes CASSAGTGQSGKLFF.

The chain is built from TRBV9 and TRBJ1-3; possible D gene TRBD1, 5 bases. CDR1 and CDR2 from the germline V gene are SGDLS and YYNGEE. CDR3 length: 17 residues. V lost 0 bases and J 0 bases, leaving 13 bases between the germline ends. DNA of the CDR3: TGTGCCAGCAGCGTAGGGGACGTCAGAAGCTCTGGAAACACCATATATTTT. Its translation is CASSVGDVRSSGNTIYF.

With respect to this clone: At one of its ends the junction is not consistent with the germline gene, which may arise from a read error. The gene calls are TRBV5-4 and TRBJ2-1, with a weak D call TRBD2 (6 bases). This CDR3 contains 15 residues. CDR1 is SGHNT, CDR2 YYREEE, per germline (reference sequence). The CDR3 DNA is TGTACCAGCAGCGGGCCGGGAACCAGGGACAATGAGCAGTTCTTC. As protein: CTSSGPGTRDNEQFF.

The chain combines TRBV19 with TRBJ2-1; TRBD2 matches 11 bases. There are 15 residues in the CDR3. The germline V gene has CDR1 LNHDA and CDR2 SQIVND (reference sequence). J was trimmed by 4 bases and V by 5 bases; bases with no gene match: 4. CDR3 nucleotide sequence: TGTGCCAGTAGTTTACTAGCGGGGGCGTACAATGAGCAGTTCTTC. Amino acid sequence: CASSLLAGAYNEQFF. Full variable domain (remainder filled in from reference TRBV19 and TRBJ2-1): DGGITQSPKYLFRKEGQNVTLSCEQNLNHDAMYWYRQDPGQGLRLIYYSQIVNDFQKGDIAEGYSVSREKKESFPLTVTSAQKNPTAFYLCASSLLAGAYNEQFFGPGTRLTVL.

This clone was detected only once. V is TRBV9 and J is TRBJ1-1, with 7 bases matching TRBD1. The CDR3 is made up of 16 amino acids. Germline V gives CDR1 SGDLS, CDR2 YYNGEE. After removal of 3 bases from V and 7 bases from J, the junction contained 15 bases not matched to a gene. In DNA form, the CDR3 reads TGTGCCAGCAGCGACGGGGGGGACAGACCAACGGATGAAGCTTTCTTT. Protein product: CASSDGGDRPTDEAFF.

Note on this clone: This is likely a read error, given that the CDR3 carries no conserved phenylalanine or tryptophan at its end. The DNA is left out, because the CDR3 cannot be placed on it with certainty; the CDR3 is given as TCRdb lists it. V usage is TRBV27 and J usage is TRBJ1-2. The CDR3 length is 9 residues, termini included. CDR1 is MNHEY, CDR2 SMNVEV, per germline (reference sequence). The CDR3 sequence: CASSFPNAL.

This chain connects TRBV5-1 to TRBJ1-1; D may be TRBD1 (6 bases). The CDR3 is 15 amino acids. Trimming pared 6 bases from V and 2 bases from J, leaving 17 bases between. Germline lookup yields CDR1 SGHRS and CDR2 YFSETQ. CDR3 region: CASTLGGAGNTEAFF. CDR3 coding DNA: TGCGCCAGCACACTTGGGGGGGCCGGAAACACTGAAGCTTTCTTT. The full variable domain, in which reference TRBV5-1 and TRBJ1-1 provide the parts outside the CDR3, is KAGVTQTPRYLIKTRGQQVTLSCSPISGHRSVSWYQQTPGQGLQFLFEYFSETQRNKGNFPGRFSGRQFSNSRSEMNVSTLELGDSALYLCASTLGGAGNTEAFFGQGTRLTVV.

The rearrangement joins TRBV30 to TRBJ1-2; the match to TRBD1 covers 12 bases. The V gene end was trimmed by 3 bases and the J gene end by 8 bases; junction bases not matched to a gene: 10. The germline gives CDR1 GTSNPN, CDR2 SVGIG (reference sequence). CDR3 length equals 15 residues. CDR3 region: CAWRGQGASAAGYTF. The CDR3 DNA is TGTGCCTGGAGGGGACAGGGGGCGTCAGCGGCCGGCTACACCTTC.

This clone came up a few times. The V gene is TRBV24-1, the J gene TRBJ1-6, with D perhaps matching TRBD1 (6 bases). This CDR3 is 16 amino acids long. Germline V gene lookup returns CDR1 KGHDR and CDR2 SFDVKD. V was clipped by 9 bases and J by 8 bases, with 22 bases between them. CDR3 bases: TGTGCCACCGTTAAGTGTCGGGGGGCGCCTTATTCACCCCTCCACTTT. This encodes CATVKCRGAPYSPLHF.

The DNA of the CDR3 is TGTGCCAGCAGCTGGGGGGCGGGGAACACCGGGGAGCTGTTTTTT. It codes for CASSWGAGNTGELFF. The rearrangement links TRBV5-4 to TRBJ2-2; D possibly matches TRBD1 or TRBD2 (6 bases each). Germline-derived CDR1 and CDR2 are SGHNT and YYREEE (reference sequence). Trimming took off 3 bases at V and 1 base at J, with 10 bases between the two ends. The CDR3 contains 15 residues.